These T cell receptor beta chains were read from a single sample in a study of cytomegalovirus exposure and HLA in healthy donors. Some clones are missing from TCRdb's copy, which holds only in-frame ones; the method was immunoSEQ multiplex PCR. Of 180,000 or so clones listed, around four fifths are singletons. Material for sequencing was PBMCs. The receptors were gathered from a man younger than 35 in good health and CMV-seronegative. Each CDR3 is given with its conserved first and last residue. Fields, in order: V gene, D gene, J gene, clone size, CDR3 protein, CDR3 DNA. The D gene is left open where the match is weak. Part of the rows lack a size; the others show once, few, many or a class for expanded clones.

TRBV13	TRBD2	TRBJ2-2	NA	CASSSGTSTGTGELFF	TGTGCCAGCAGCTCGGGGACTAGCACAGGCACCGGGGAGCTGTTTTTT
TRBV11-3	TRBD2	TRBJ2-1	NA	CASAAGGARYEQFF	TGTGCCAGCGCTGCGGGGGGAGCCAGATATGAGCAGTTCTTC
TRBV7-8	NA	TRBJ1-1	NA	CASSLILRTEAFF	TGTGCCAGCAGCTTAATCCTTCGTACTGAAGCTTTCTTT
TRBV4-3	TRBD2	TRBJ2-3	NA	CASSQGLAFTDTQYF	TGCGCCAGCAGCCAAGGACTAGCGTTCACAGATACGCAGTATTTT
TRBV5-5	TRBD1	TRBJ1-2	NA	CASSLGTGAIDGYTF	TGTGCCAGCAGCTTAGGGACAGGGGCAATCGATGGCTACACCTTC
TRBV5-6	NA	TRBJ1-2	once	CASTPSGEGWNYGYTF	TGTGCCAGCACCCCGTCGGGGGAGGGTTGGAACTATGGCTACACCTTC
TRBV7-9	TRBD1	TRBJ1-1	NA	CSSSLPMTGRGAEAFF	TGTTCCAGCAGCTTACCCATGACAGGGAGAGGCGCTGAAGCTTTCTTT
TRBV6-1	TRBD1	TRBJ2-5	NA	CASSAWTGSQETQYF	TGTGCCAGCAGTGCTTGGACAGGGAGTCAAGAGACCCAGTACTTC
TRBV4-2	NA	TRBJ2-5	few	CASSQEWQGETQYF	TGTGCCAGCAGCCAAGAATGGCAGGGGGAGACCCAGTACTTC
TRBV27	NA	TRBJ2-5	NA	CASSTAGAGLETQYF	TGTGCCAGCAGTACCGCGGGCGCTGGTTTAGAGACCCAGTACTTC
TRBV15	NA	TRBJ2-2	NA	CATSRDLAGTGELFF	TGTGCCACCAGCAGAGATTTGGCAGGGACCGGGGAGCTGTTTTTT
TRBV7-2	NA	TRBJ1-5	once	CASSFEGQSNQPQHF	TGTGCCAGCAGCTTTGAAGGACAGAGTAATCAGCCCCAGCATTTT
TRBV10-3	TRBD1	TRBJ2-7	NA	CAISDPGTGGPYEQYF	TGTGCCATCAGTGACCCCGGGACAGGGGGGCCCTACGAGCAGTACTTC
TRBV6-1	NA	TRBJ1-1	NA	CASSDGMVGEAFF	TGTGCCAGCAGTGACGGGATGGTCGGTGAAGCTTTCTTT
TRBV5-6	NA	TRBJ2-6	NA	CASSLLAEPGANVLTF	TGTGCCAGCAGCTTGTTGGCGGAACCTGGGGCCAACGTCCTGACTTTC
TRBV27	TRBD1	TRBJ1-2	NA	CASRGTGGGCGYTF	TGTGCCAGCAGAGGGACAGGGGGCGGTTGTGGCTACACCTTC
TRBV7-6	TRBD1	TRBJ1-1	NA	CASSLAGTGVTEAFF	TGTGCCAGCAGCTTAGCGGGGACAGGGGTCACTGAAGCTTTCTTT
TRBV7-9	NA	TRBJ2-3	once	CASSLDWGLISTDTQYF	TGTGCCAGCAGCTTAGATTGGGGGCTGATTAGCACAGATACGCAGTATTTT
TRBV30	NA	TRBJ2-7	NA	CAWIKDFPDEQYF	TGTGCCTGGATTAAGGACTTTCCGGACGAGCAGTACTTC
TRBV7-8	TRBD2	TRBJ2-7	few	CASSSPGLAGGAGYEQYF	TGTGCCAGCAGTTCGCCGGGACTAGCGGGCGGGGCGGGCTACGAGCAGTACTTC
TRBV5-6	NA	TRBJ2-1	NA	CASSLALVGGKQFF	TGTGCCAGCAGCTTGGCCCTTGTAGGCGGTAAGCAGTTCTTC
TRBV9	TRBD2	TRBJ2-5	NA	CASSVGHLREGLETQYF	TGTGCCAGCAGCGTAGGGCATTTGAGGGAGGGCCTGGAGACCCAGTACTTC
TRBV5-5	TRBD1	TRBJ2-3	NA	CASSPRQGKDTQYF	TGTGCCAGCAGTCCGCGACAGGGGAAAGATACGCAGTATTTT
TRBV30	NA	TRBJ1-2	NA	CAWSADFRDGYTF	TGTGCCTGGAGTGCGGACTTCCGCGATGGCTACACCTTC
TRBV19	NA	TRBJ1-5	NA	CASNGRARGGNQPQHF	TGTGCCAGTAATGGGAGGGCTAGGGGCGGCAATCAGCCCCAGCATTTT
TRBV11-2	NA	TRBJ2-1	once	CASSSKRDRLYTSYNEQFF	TGTGCCAGCAGCTCTAAGCGGGACAGGTTATATACCTCCTACAATGAGCAGTTCTTC
TRBV7-2	TRBD2	TRBJ2-1	NA	CASSTGTSGHNEQFF	TGTGCCAGCAGCACCGGGACTAGCGGACACAATGAGCAGTTCTTC
TRBV5-4	TRBD1	TRBJ1-1	NA	CASPTGKEGTEAFF	TGTGCCAGTCCGACAGGGAAGGAAGGCACTGAAGCTTTCTTT
TRBV6-1	NA	TRBJ2-5	NA	CAAGKIVQETQYF	TGTGCCGCCGGTAAAATAGTCCAAGAGACCCAGTACTTC
TRBV10-3	NA	TRBJ2-5	NA	CAIGRRGETQYF	TGTGCCATAGGACGGCGGGGAGAGACCCAGTACTTC
TRBV2	TRBD2	TRBJ2-7	few	CASRRLAGVGDEQYF	TGTGCCAGCAGACGACTAGCGGGAGTAGGAGACGAGCAGTACTTC
TRBV4-3	TRBD1	TRBJ1-3	NA	CASSQDPEGAENTIYF	TGCGCCAGCAGCCAAGATCCGGAGGGGGCAGAAAACACCATATATTTT
TRBV2	NA	TRBJ1-5	few	CASSDSGRTQHF	TGTGCCAGCAGTGACTCCGGGAGGACCCAGCATTTT
TRBV27	TRBD1	TRBJ2-2	NA	CASTKLRDRDTGELFF	TGTGCCAGCACCAAACTCCGGGACAGGGACACCGGGGAGCTGTTTTTT
TRBV4-3	TRBD1	TRBJ2-2	NA	CASSPTPGQGYTGELFF	TGCGCCAGCAGCCCGACCCCGGGACAGGGATACACCGGGGAGCTGTTTTTT
TRBV2	TRBD1	TRBJ2-1	NA	CASRSDRGTYNEQFF	TGTGCCAGCAGGTCAGACAGGGGAACTTACAATGAGCAGTTCTTC
TRBV18	NA	TRBJ2-5	NA	CASSPPGQGETQYF	TGTGCCAGCTCACCACCGGGGCAGGGAGAGACCCAGTACTTC
TRBV7-9	TRBD1	TRBJ1-1	NA	CSSSLGDREAFF	TGTTCCAGCAGCTTAGGGGACAGGGAAGCTTTCTTT
TRBV4-2	NA	TRBJ1-2	NA	CASSQEEGRNYGYTF	TGTGCCAGCAGCCAAGAGGAGGGTAGAAACTATGGCTACACCTTC